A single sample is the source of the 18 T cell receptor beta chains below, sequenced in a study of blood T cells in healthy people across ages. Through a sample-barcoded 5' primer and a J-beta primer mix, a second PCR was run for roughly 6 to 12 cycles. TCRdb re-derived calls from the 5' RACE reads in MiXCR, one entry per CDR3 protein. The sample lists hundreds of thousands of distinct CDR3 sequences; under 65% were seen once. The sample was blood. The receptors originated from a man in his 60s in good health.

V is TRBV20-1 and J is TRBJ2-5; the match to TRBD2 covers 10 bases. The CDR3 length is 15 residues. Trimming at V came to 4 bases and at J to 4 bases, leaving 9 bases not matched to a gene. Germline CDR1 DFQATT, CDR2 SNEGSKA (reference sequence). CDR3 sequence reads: CSATSAGGAVETQYF. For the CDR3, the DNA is TGCAGTGCTACTTCAGCGGGGGGGGCCGTAGAGACCCAGTACTTC.

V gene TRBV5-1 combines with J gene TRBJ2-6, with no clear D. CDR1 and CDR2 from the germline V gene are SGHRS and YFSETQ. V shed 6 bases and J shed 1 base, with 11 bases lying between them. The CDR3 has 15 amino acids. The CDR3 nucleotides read TGCGCCAGCACCCTCCCCGAATCTGGGGCCAACGTCCTGACTTTC. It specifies CASTLPESGANVLTF.

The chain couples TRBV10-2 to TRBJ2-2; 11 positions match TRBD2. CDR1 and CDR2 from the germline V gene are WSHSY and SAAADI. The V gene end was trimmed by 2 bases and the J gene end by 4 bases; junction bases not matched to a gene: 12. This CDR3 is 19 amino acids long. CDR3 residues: CASSEGSVAGGFGTGELFF. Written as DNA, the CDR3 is TGCGCCAGCAGTGAGGGGTCAGTAGCGGGGGGGTTCGGCACCGGGGAGCTGTTTTTT.

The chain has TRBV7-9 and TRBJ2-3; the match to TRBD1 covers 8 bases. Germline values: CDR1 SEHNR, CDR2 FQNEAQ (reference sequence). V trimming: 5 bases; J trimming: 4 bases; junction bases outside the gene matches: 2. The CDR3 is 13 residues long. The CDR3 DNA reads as TGTGCCAGCAGCCAGACAGGGGCAGATACGCAGTATTTT. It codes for CASSQTGADTQYF.

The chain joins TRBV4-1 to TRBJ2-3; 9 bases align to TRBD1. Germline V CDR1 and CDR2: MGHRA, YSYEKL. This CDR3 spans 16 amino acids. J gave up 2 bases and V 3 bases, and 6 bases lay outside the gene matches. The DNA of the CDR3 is TGCGCCAGCAGCCAGCCCCGGGACAGGGTCACAGATACGCAGTATTTT. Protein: CASSQPRDRVTDTQYF.

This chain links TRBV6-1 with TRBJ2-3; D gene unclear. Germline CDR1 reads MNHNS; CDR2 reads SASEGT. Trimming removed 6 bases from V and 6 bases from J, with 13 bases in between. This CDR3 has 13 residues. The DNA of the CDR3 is TGTGCCAGCAGCCGCCTCCAAACGGATACGCAGTATTTT. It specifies CASSRLQTDTQYF.

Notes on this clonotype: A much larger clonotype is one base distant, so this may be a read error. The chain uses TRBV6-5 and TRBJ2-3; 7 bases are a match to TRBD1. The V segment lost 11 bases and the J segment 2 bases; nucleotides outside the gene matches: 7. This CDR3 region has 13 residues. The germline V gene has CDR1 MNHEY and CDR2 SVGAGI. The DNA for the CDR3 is TGTGCCCGCACAGACAGGGTCACAGATACGCAGTATTTT. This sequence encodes CARTDRVTDTQYF.

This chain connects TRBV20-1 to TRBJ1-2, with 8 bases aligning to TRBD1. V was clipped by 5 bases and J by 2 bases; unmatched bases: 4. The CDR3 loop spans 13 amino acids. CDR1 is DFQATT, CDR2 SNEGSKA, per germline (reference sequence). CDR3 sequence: CSASTGENYGYTF. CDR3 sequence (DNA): TGCAGTGCTTCGACAGGGGAAAACTATGGCTACACCTTC.

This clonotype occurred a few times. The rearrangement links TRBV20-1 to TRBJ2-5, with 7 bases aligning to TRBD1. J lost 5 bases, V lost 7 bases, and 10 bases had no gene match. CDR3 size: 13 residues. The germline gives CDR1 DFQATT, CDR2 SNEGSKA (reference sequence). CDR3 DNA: TGCAGTGAAACAGGGGAGCAGGGGGAGACCCAGTACTTC. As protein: CSETGEQGETQYF.

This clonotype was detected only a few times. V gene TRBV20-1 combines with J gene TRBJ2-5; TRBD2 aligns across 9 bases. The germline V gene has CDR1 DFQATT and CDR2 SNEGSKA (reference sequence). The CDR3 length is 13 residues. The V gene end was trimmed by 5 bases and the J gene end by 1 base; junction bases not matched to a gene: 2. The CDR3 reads CSAGLAPQETQYF. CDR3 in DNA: TGCAGTGCTGGACTAGCGCCCCAAGAGACCCAGTACTTC.

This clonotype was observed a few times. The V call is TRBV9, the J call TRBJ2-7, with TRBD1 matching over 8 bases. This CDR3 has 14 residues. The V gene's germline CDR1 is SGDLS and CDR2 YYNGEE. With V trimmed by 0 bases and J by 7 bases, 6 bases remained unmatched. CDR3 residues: CASSVGGQAGEQYF. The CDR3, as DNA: TGTGCCAGCAGCGTAGGGGGACAGGCGGGAGAGCAGTACTTC.

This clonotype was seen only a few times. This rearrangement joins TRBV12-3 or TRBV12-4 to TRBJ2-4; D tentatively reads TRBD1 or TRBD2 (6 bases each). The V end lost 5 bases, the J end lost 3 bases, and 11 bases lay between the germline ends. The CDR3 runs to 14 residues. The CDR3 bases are TGTGCCAGCAGTCCAGGGGAGGTCAAAAACATTCAGTACTTC. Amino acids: CASSPGEVKNIQYF.

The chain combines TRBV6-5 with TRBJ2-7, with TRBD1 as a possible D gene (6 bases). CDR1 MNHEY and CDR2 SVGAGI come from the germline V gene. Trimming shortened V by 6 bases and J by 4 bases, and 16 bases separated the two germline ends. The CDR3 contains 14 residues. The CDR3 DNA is TGTGCCAGCAGCTACCGGGACACATCTTACGAGCAGTACTTC. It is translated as CASSYRDTSYEQYF.

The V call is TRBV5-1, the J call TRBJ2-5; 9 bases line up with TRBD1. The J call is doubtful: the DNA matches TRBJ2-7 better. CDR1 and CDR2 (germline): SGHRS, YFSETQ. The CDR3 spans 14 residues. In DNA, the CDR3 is TGCGCCAGCAGCCCACGGGACAGGGTAAGCGAGCAGTACTTC. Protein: CASSPRDRVSEQYF.

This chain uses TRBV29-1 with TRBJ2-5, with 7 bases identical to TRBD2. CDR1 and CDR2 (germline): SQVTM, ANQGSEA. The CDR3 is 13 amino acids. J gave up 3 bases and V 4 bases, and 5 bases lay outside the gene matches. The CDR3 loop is CSVGGGIKETQYF. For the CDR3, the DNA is TGCAGCGTTGGGGGGGGGATTAAAGAGACCCAGTACTTC.

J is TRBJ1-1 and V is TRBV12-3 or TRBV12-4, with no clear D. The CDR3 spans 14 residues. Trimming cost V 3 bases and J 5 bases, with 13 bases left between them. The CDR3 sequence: CASSLDHAGTEAFF. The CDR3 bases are TGTGCCAGCAGTTTGGACCACGCGGGGACTGAAGCTTTCTTT.

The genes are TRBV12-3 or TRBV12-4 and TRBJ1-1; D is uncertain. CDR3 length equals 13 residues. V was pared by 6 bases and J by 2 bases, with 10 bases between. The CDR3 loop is CASRPYFNTEAFF. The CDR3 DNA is TGTGCCAGCAGACCATATTTCAACACTGAAGCTTTCTTT.

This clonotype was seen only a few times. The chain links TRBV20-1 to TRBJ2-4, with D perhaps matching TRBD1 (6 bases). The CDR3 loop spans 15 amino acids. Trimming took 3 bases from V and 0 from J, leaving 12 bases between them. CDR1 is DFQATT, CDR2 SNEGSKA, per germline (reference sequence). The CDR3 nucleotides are TGCAGTGCTAGTTTGGGGGCTCTAGCCAAAAACATTCAGTACTTC. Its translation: CSASLGALAKNIQYF.